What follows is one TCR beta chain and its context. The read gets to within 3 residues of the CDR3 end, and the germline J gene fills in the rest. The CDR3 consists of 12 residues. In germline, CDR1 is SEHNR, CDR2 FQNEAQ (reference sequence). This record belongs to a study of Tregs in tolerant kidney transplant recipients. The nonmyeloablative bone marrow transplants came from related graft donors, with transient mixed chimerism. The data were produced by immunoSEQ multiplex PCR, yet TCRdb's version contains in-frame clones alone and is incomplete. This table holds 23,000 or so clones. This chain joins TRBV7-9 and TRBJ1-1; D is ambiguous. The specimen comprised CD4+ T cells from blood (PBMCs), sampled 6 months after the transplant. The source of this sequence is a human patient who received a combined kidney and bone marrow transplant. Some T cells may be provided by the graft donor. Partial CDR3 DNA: TGTGCCAGCAGCTTAGTAGTCGAATAC. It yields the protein CASSLVVEY. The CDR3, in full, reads CASSLVVEYAFF.